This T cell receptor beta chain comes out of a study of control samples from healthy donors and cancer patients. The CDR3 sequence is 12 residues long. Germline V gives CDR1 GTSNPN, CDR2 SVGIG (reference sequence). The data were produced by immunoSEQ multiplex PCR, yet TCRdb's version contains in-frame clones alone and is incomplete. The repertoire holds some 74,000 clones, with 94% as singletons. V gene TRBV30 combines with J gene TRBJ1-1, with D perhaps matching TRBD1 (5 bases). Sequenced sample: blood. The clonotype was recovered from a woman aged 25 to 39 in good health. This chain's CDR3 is CAWEQGDTEAFF. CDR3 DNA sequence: TGTGCTTGGGAGCAGGGTGACACTGAAGCTTTCTTT.